One sample yielded the 30 T cell receptor beta chains listed below, sequenced in a study of memory CD4+ T cells and cytomegalovirus serostatus. TCRdb's copy holds only in-frame clones and misses some; the assay was immunoSEQ multiplex PCR. The profile shows some 50,000 clones, approximately 81% of them singletons. Single viable CD3+CD4+CD8-CD45RO+ cells were sorted as the memory CD4+ T cells. The sample comprised memory CD4+ T cells from blood. These receptors all come from an adult in good health and CMV-seropositive.

The genes are TRBV5-1 and TRBJ1-2; TRBD1 is a possible D gene (5 bases). The germline V and J ends were trimmed by 2 bases and 5 bases, with 13 bases remaining between them. CDR1 is SGHRS, CDR2 YFSETQ, per germline. This CDR3 has 14 residues. The CDR3 region is CASSLFDRRYGYTF. Here the CDR3 DNA reads TGCGCCAGCAGCTTATTCGACAGACGATATGGCTACACCTTC.

Turning to this clone: Other DNA sequences in this sample translate to the same CDR3. V and J are TRBV2 and TRBJ2-7, with TRBD1 matching 7 bases. The V gene end was trimmed by 6 bases and the J gene end by 1 base; junction bases not matched to a gene: 3. CDR1 and CDR2 (germline): SNHLY, FYNNEI. The CDR3 has 13 residues. CDR3 amino acids: CASRVDRSYEQYF. The CDR3 DNA reads as TGTGCCAGCAGAGTGGACAGGTCCTACGAGCAGTACTTC.

This clone was picked up a small number of times. V gene TRBV10-3 combines with J gene TRBJ1-4; 7 bases match TRBD1. V lost 5 bases and J lost 8; bases outside the gene matches: 8. The CDR3 has 14 residues. CDR1 is ENHRY and CDR2 is SYGVKD in the germline V gene. DNA for the CDR3: TGTGCCATCAGTAACCGGGACAGAGAGGAAAAACTGTTTTTT. Its protein is CAISNRDREEKLFF.

This clone was picked up one time. The genes are TRBV2 and TRBJ1-2; D is ambiguous. Per the germline V gene, CDR1 is SNHLY and CDR2 is FYNNEI. The CDR3 loop spans 13 amino acids. Trimming stripped 0 bases from V and 4 bases from J, with 6 bases between. Here the CDR3 reads CASSEADVYGYTF. DNA for the CDR3: TGTGCCAGCAGTGAAGCGGACGTCTATGGCTACACCTTC. Complete variable domain (other parts from reference TRBV2 and TRBJ1-2): EPEVTQTPSHQVTQMGQEVILRCVPISNHLYFYWYRQILGQKVEFLVSFYNNEISEKSEIFDDQFSVERPDGSNFTLKIRSTKLEDSAMYFCASSEADVYGYTFGSGTRLTVV.

This chain links TRBV5-1 with TRBJ1-6, with 8 nucleotides matching TRBD1. Germline V gene lookup returns CDR1 SGHRS and CDR2 YFSETQ. With V trimmed by 0 bases and J by 0 bases, 11 bases remained unmatched. The CDR3 totals 20 residues. CDR3 nucleotide sequence: TGCGCCAGCAGCTTGGAGATGAGGTCAGGGGGCACCTCCTATAATTCACCCCTCCACTTT. This encodes CASSLEMRSGGTSYNSPLHF.

The chain has TRBV19 and TRBJ2-5; D gene uncertain. Trimming took off 3 bases at V and 5 bases at J, with 10 bases between the two ends. Germline V gene lookup returns CDR1 LNHDA and CDR2 SQIVND (reference sequence). This CDR3 has 13 amino acids. In DNA, the CDR3 is TGTGCCAGTAGTATGGCCGGAGCGGAGACCCAGTACTTC. This codes for CASSMAGAETQYF.

This chain joins TRBV11-3 and TRBJ2-2; 11 nucleotides match TRBD2. Germline loops: CDR1 SGHNT, CDR2 YENEEA. V gave up 2 bases and J gave up 4 bases; unmatched junction bases: 3. The CDR3 has 16 residues. This chain's CDR3 is CASSLNSGGATGELFF. Here the CDR3 DNA reads TGTGCCAGCAGCTTAAATAGCGGGGGGGCCACCGGGGAGCTGTTTTTT.

The V and J genes are TRBV5-8 and TRBJ1-2, with D possibly TRBD1 on 5 matching bases. The V gene's germline CDR1 is SGHTS and CDR2 YDEGEE. The CDR3 totals 12 residues. V shed 4 bases and J shed 8 bases, with 12 bases lying between them. CDR3 protein: CASSGVGEGYTF. Here the CDR3 DNA reads TGTGCCAGCAGCGGCGTAGGGGAGGGCTACACCTTC.

The chain couples TRBV5-4 to TRBJ1-1, with 8 bases matching TRBD1. Germline-derived CDR1 and CDR2 are SGHNT and YYREEE (reference sequence). This CDR3 contains 15 residues. The junction had 8 bases not matched to a gene; V was cut back by 4 bases and J by 3 bases. For the CDR3, the DNA is TGTGCCAGCAGCGACAGGGGCAGGGGAGACACTGAAGCTTTCTTT. This gives the protein CASSDRGRGDTEAFF.

In its sample, this clone was seen a few times. Distinct nucleotide sequences in the sample also encode this CDR3. This sequence joins TRBV19 and TRBJ1-5, with 7 nucleotides matching TRBD1. The germline V gene has CDR1 LNHDA and CDR2 SQIVND (reference sequence). This CDR3 is 13 amino acids long. With 6 bases clipped from V and 3 bases from J, the junction kept 2 bases outside the gene matches. DNA for the CDR3: TGTGCCAGTAGCGGGACAGACAATCAGCCCCAGCATTTT. Protein sequence: CASSGTDNQPQHF. The variable domain in full, with the rest retrieved from reference TRBV19 and TRBJ1-5, is DGGITQSPKYLFRKEGQNVTLSCEQNLNHDAMYWYRQDPGQGLRLIYYSQIVNDFQKGDIAEGYSVSREKKESFPLTVTSAQKNPTAFYLCASSGTDNQPQHFGDGTRLSIL.

This chain links TRBV4-1 with TRBJ1-4; no clear D. Germline V gives CDR1 MGHRA, CDR2 YSYEKL. The CDR3 consists of 15 residues. V lost 6 bases, J lost 0 bases, and 11 bases lay in between. The CDR3 bases are TGCGCCAGCAGGCGGGCGGGTTCAACTAATGAAAAACTGTTTTTT. It specifies CASRRAGSTNEKLFF.

The rearrangement uses TRBV7-9 and TRBJ2-7, with 8 bases fitting TRBD1. Germline lookup yields CDR1 SEHNR and CDR2 FQNEAQ (reference sequence). The trim removed 5 bases at V and 2 bases at J, leaving 5 bases unmatched. This CDR3 is built from 14 residues. CDR3 sequence: CASSRQGNPYEQYF. CDR3 sequence (DNA): TGTGCCAGCAGCCGACAGGGGAACCCCTACGAGCAGTACTTC.

J is TRBJ1-1 and V is TRBV5-1; no firm D call. Germline assignment: CDR1 SGHRS and CDR2 YFSETQ. The ends were cut back, 3 bases at V and 3 bases at J, with 12 bases in the middle. The CDR3 length is 14 residues. CDR3 nucleotide sequence: TGCGCCAGCAGCTCCCCCACCGGGGACACTGAAGCTTTCTTT. The encoded protein is CASSSPTGDTEAFF.

J is TRBJ1-2 and V is TRBV6-5; D is perhaps TRBD1 (5 bases). V lost 3 bases to trimming and J lost 7 bases, with 18 bases between them. The CDR3 is 15 residues long. Germline loops: CDR1 MNHEY, CDR2 SVGAGI. The DNA for the CDR3 is TGTGCCAGCAGTTATAAAGGGTCAGGGACTAGTGGCTACACCTTC. Protein sequence: CASSYKGSGTSGYTF.

The chain has TRBV4-3 and TRBJ2-7; 12 nucleotides match TRBD2. The ends lost 6 bases at V and 7 bases at J; junction bases unmatched: 10. The CDR3 spans 15 residues. Germline V lookup: CDR1 LGHNA, CDR2 YSLEER. For the CDR3, the DNA is TGCGCCAGCAGGCGGACTAGCGGGACTCTAGGTGAGCAGTACTTC. It yields the protein CASRRTSGTLGEQYF.

The V call is TRBV4-2, the J call TRBJ2-2; TRBD1 matches at 7 bases. Germline-derived CDR1 and CDR2 are LGHNA and YNFKEQ. This CDR3 has 16 residues. J was trimmed by 2 bases and V by 3 bases; bases with no gene match: 6. The DNA of the CDR3 is TGTGCCAGCAGCCAGGACACAGGGGCCAACACCGGGGAGCTGTTTTTT. Translating it yields CASSQDTGANTGELFF.

J is TRBJ1-5 and V is TRBV29-1, with D possibly being TRBD1 (5 bases). Trimming removed 4 bases at V and 7 bases at J, with 11 bases between. This CDR3 spans 12 amino acids. Per the germline V gene, CDR1 is SQVTM and CDR2 is ANQGSEA. The CDR3 DNA follows: TGCAGCGTTGGGCAGGGAGGGCAGCCCCAGCATTTT. Translated, it gives CSVGQGGQPQHF.

V and J are TRBV29-1 and TRBJ1-3, with D unclear. This CDR3 contains 12 residues. Germline CDR1 is SQVTM and CDR2 is ANQGSEA. Trimming removed 5 bases at V and 4 bases at J, with 9 bases between. The CDR3 reads CSVSTVGNTIYF. The CDR3 DNA reads as TGCAGCGTTTCAACGGTGGGAAACACCATATATTTT.

V usage is TRBV13 and J usage is TRBJ1-4; 10 bases are a match to TRBD1. The length of the CDR3 is 20 residues. Germline CDR1 and CDR2: PRHDT and FYEKMQ (reference sequence). V gave up 1 base and J gave up 4 bases; unmatched junction bases: 15. The CDR3 loop reads CASSLDRFSSRDRGNEKLFF. The CDR3 region has the DNA TGTGCCAGCAGCTTAGACCGGTTCTCGAGCCGGGACAGGGGTAATGAAAAACTGTTTTTT.

This chain uses TRBV27 with TRBJ2-7; perhaps TRBD1 as D (5 bases). The V gene's germline CDR1 is MNHEY and CDR2 SMNVEV (reference sequence). The CDR3 contains 14 residues. Trimming removed 5 bases from V and 2 bases from J, with 13 bases in between. This CDR3 is CASSNTGFTYEQYF. The CDR3, as DNA: TGTGCCAGCAGTAATACAGGTTTCACCTACGAGCAGTACTTC.

V and J are TRBV7-3 and TRBJ1-5; TRBD1 is a possible D gene (5 bases). Germline-derived CDR1 and CDR2 are SGHTA and FQGTGA. CDR3 length equals 15 residues. Trimming stripped 2 bases from V and 6 bases from J, with 14 bases between. The CDR3 DNA follows: TGTGCCAGCAGCTTAGGAGCCGGGACGGGTCAGCCCCAGCATTTT. Translation gives CASSLGAGTGQPQHF.

The rearrangement joins TRBV6-6 to TRBJ1-1; 7 bases are shared with TRBD1. The CDR3 has 14 residues. Germline V CDR1 and CDR2: MNHNY, SVGAGI (reference sequence). Trimming cost V 1 base and J 3 bases; bases outside gene matches: 2. The CDR3 region is CASSYFDRDTEAFF. The CDR3 coding sequence is TGTGCCAGCAGTTACTTCGACAGGGACACTGAAGCTTTCTTT.

The chain carries TRBV6-1 and TRBJ2-7; no definite D call. Germline V lookup: CDR1 MNHNS, CDR2 SASEGT. Trimming removed 6 bases at V and 2 bases at J, with 11 bases between. This CDR3 is 13 amino acids long. The CDR3 loop reads CASSQRVTYEQYF. For the CDR3, the DNA is TGTGCCAGCAGCCAAAGGGTTACCTACGAGCAGTACTTC.

The chain links TRBV18 to TRBJ2-7; a possible D gene is TRBD2 (5 bases). The V and J ends lost 1 base and 1 base respectively, with 11 bases between them. This CDR3 contains 15 residues. The germline V gene has CDR1 KGHSH and CDR2 LQKENI. The CDR3, as DNA: TGTGCCAGCTCACCACTCGGCCCGGGATCCTACGAGCAGTACTTC. Its protein product is CASSPLGPGSYEQYF.

This clone was observed a few times. The J gene is TRBJ1-4, the V gene TRBV4-1; no clear D gene. CDR1 and CDR2 from the germline V gene are MGHRA and YSYEKL. The CDR3 is 15 residues long. V was shortened by 0 bases and J by 4 bases, with 9 bases between the two germline ends. For the CDR3, the DNA is TGCGCCAGCAGCCAAGAAGCTAGGTATAATGAAAAACTGTTTTTT. Translated: CASSQEARYNEKLFF.

The J gene is TRBJ2-3, the V gene TRBV19; TRBD1 aligns across 8 bases. The CDR3 length is 14 residues. Germline V gives CDR1 LNHDA, CDR2 SQIVND (reference sequence). With V trimmed by 2 bases and J by 4 bases, 2 bases remained unmatched. The CDR3 sequence is CASSIQGAADTQYF. CDR3 DNA sequence: TGTGCCAGTAGTATACAGGGGGCCGCAGATACGCAGTATTTT.

The rearrangement joins TRBV5-1 to TRBJ2-2; D may be TRBD1 (5 bases). Trimming stripped 0 bases from V and 5 bases from J, with 14 bases between. CDR3 length equals 16 residues. CDR1 is SGHRS and CDR2 is YFSETQ in the germline V gene. The CDR3 sequence is CASSLGGPGLTGELFF. CDR3 sequence (DNA): TGCGCCAGCAGCTTGGGCGGCCCAGGGTTGACCGGGGAGCTGTTTTTT.

This clone is a singleton in its sample. The CDR3 DNA is TGCGCCACCCTGGGGGGACAGGGTAACAATGAGCAGTTCTTC. This encodes CATLGGQGNNEQFF. The chain is built from TRBV10-2 and TRBJ2-1; 9 bases are shared with TRBD1. This CDR3 has 14 residues. Germline CDR1 is WSHSY and CDR2 is SAAADI. J gave up 5 bases and V 10 bases, and 9 bases lay outside the gene matches.

This chain uses TRBV2 with TRBJ2-5; no clear D gene. V lost 7 bases and J 5 bases, leaving 8 bases between the germline ends. There are 11 residues in the CDR3. The germline CDR1 and CDR2 sequences are SNHLY and FYNNEI. CDR3 bases: TGTGCCAGCAACCTAGTGGAGACCCAGTACTTC. It encodes CASNLVETQYF.

V gene TRBV5-1 combines with J gene TRBJ1-2; 7 bases line up with TRBD1. This CDR3 has 14 residues. The germline gives CDR1 SGHRS, CDR2 YFSETQ. V was pared by 2 bases and J by 4 bases, with 5 bases of the junction left unmatched. This CDR3 reads CASSFLQGGYGYTF. CDR3 in DNA: TGCGCCAGCAGCTTCCTCCAGGGGGGCTATGGCTACACCTTC.